A single sample is the source of the 23 T cell receptor beta chains below, sequenced in a study of blood T cell repertoires in COVID-19. Clones were read by immunoSEQ multiplex PCR, and TCRdb kept only the in-frame ones, dropping some. The sample comprises 250,000 or so clones, around nine tenths of which are singletons, and around 5% rests with the top ten. Sequenced material: peripheral blood. The receptors were gathered from a woman aged 55-69 years with COVID-19, enrolled during active disease.

The chain carries TRBV3-1 (or the pseudogene TRBV3-2) and TRBJ1-5; TRBD1 aligns across 10 bases. With V trimmed by 4 bases and J by 0 bases, 15 bases remained unmatched. The CDR3 has 20 residues. CDR1 and CDR2 from the germline V gene are LGHDT and YNNKEL (reference sequence). As DNA, the CDR3 is TGTGCCAGCAGCCCAAGGCCCGGGACAGGGGACTCTTATAGCAATCAGCCCCAGCATTTT. Translation gives CASSPRPGTGDSYSNQPQHF.

CDR3: CASSFSGRADEQYF. CDR3 nucleotides: TGTGCCAGCAGCTTTAGCGGGAGGGCGGACGAGCAGTACTTC. The chain combines TRBV7-9 with TRBJ2-7; the match to TRBD2 covers 11 bases. This CDR3 comprises 14 residues. V dropped 3 bases and J dropped 5; count of bases not matched to a gene: 3. CDR1 and CDR2 (germline): SEHNR, FQNEAQ (reference sequence).

The chain couples TRBV6-1 to TRBJ1-3; no firm D call. This CDR3 has 15 residues. The V gene's germline CDR1 is MNHNS and CDR2 SASEGT. Trimming stripped 2 bases from V and 3 bases from J, with 11 bases between. The CDR3 DNA sequence: TGTGCCAGCAGTGAACCGGGGAGAGGTGGAAACACCATATATTTT. Translating gives CASSEPGRGGNTIYF.

This chain uses TRBV27 with TRBJ2-7, with 9 bases fitting TRBD1. The CDR3 is made up of 20 amino acids. CDR1 and CDR2 from the germline V gene are MNHEY and SMNVEV (reference sequence). The J segment lost 2 bases and the V segment lost 5 bases, leaving 22 bases of the junction unmatched. As DNA, the CDR3 is TGTGCCAGCAGTACCGCGGTTTCAGCGGCCGGGACAGGGTGGCCCTACGAGCAGTACTTC. Encoded protein: CASSTAVSAAGTGWPYEQYF.

The chain combines TRBV4-1 with TRBJ2-1; TRBD2 matches 13 bases. CDR3 length equals 15 residues. J lost 9 bases, V lost 4 bases, and 6 bases had no gene match. The germline V gene has CDR1 MGHRA and CDR2 YSYEKL. For the CDR3, the DNA is TGCGCCAGCAGCCCACTAGCGGGAGGGCCTGGTGAGCAGTTCTTC. As protein: CASSPLAGGPGEQFF.

This clone was seen just once. The rearrangement uses TRBV3-1 (or the pseudogene TRBV3-2) and TRBJ1-6, with 8 bases matching TRBD1. The trim removed 6 bases at V and 9 bases at J, leaving 4 bases unmatched. The length of the CDR3 is 13 residues. CDR1 is LGHDT and CDR2 is YNNKEL in the germline V gene (reference sequence). The CDR3 protein is CASRQGEGSPLHF. The CDR3 nucleotides are TGTGCCAGCAGACAGGGGGAAGGTTCACCCCTCCACTTT.

This clone was found once. The chain carries TRBV30 and TRBJ1-2, with TRBD1 as a possible D gene (6 bases). V dropped 3 bases and J dropped 5 bases, with 19 bases sitting between them. The CDR3 consists of 15 residues. Germline-derived CDR1 and CDR2 are GTSNPN and SVGIG (reference sequence). CDR3 residues: CAWRQLGQSLYGYTF. The CDR3 DNA follows: TGTGCCTGGAGACAACTAGGACAGAGCTTATATGGCTACACCTTC.

The CDR3 here is CASSKITGTEAFF. The CDR3 nucleotides read TGTGCCAGCAGCAAGATTACAGGCACTGAAGCTTTCTTT. The chain joins TRBV6-5 to TRBJ1-1, with D possibly matching TRBD1 (5 bases). Germline CDR1 and CDR2: MNHEY and SVGAGI. The CDR3 loop spans 13 amino acids. V dropped 6 bases and J dropped 4 bases, with 12 bases sitting between them.

The genes are TRBV11-3 and TRBJ2-2; a weak D match, TRBD2 (6 bases). This CDR3 spans 13 amino acids. V lost 5 bases and J lost 4, with 8 bases in between. Germline V gene lookup returns CDR1 SGHNT and CDR2 YENEEA. In nucleotides, the CDR3 is TGTGCCAGCAGCCTTAGCGGCACCGGGGAGCTGTTTTTT. It yields the protein CASSLSGTGELFF.

This clone has a single count. The V call is TRBV9, the J call TRBJ1-1, with D unresolved. Trimming pared 0 bases from V and 1 base from J, leaving 7 bases between. The CDR3 is 14 residues long. Germline V gene sequence: CDR1 SGDLS, CDR2 YYNGEE. CDR3 protein: CASSVVSGNTEAFF. DNA for the CDR3: TGTGCCAGCAGCGTAGTTTCCGGGAACACTGAAGCTTTCTTT. The full variable domain, rest sourced from reference TRBV9 and TRBJ1-1, is DSGVTQTPKHLITATGQRVTLRCSPRSGDLSVYWYQQSLDQGLQFLIQYYNGEERAKGNILERFSAQQFPDLHSELNLSSLELGDSALYFCASSVVSGNTEAFFGQGTRLTVV.

The V gene is TRBV7-2, the J gene TRBJ2-1; TRBD2 aligns across 11 bases. The length of the CDR3 is 14 residues. J lost 9 bases, V lost 1 base, and 2 bases had no gene match. Germline lookup yields CDR1 SGHTA and CDR2 FQGNSA. This chain's CDR3 is CASSLVAGGSEQFF. CDR3 DNA sequence: TGTGCCAGCAGCTTAGTAGCGGGAGGGAGTGAGCAGTTCTTC.

The chain couples TRBV4-2 to TRBJ2-3; a possible D gene is TRBD2 (6 bases). Germline CDR1 LGHNA, CDR2 YNFKEQ. This CDR3 comprises 13 residues. V was clipped by 3 bases and J by 5 bases, with 9 bases between them. In DNA, the CDR3 is TGTGCCAGCAGCCACCTGGGGGGAGATACGCAGTATTTT. Encoded protein: CASSHLGGDTQYF.

The rearrangement joins TRBV20-1 to TRBJ1-5, with D possibly being TRBD1 (6 bases). With 8 bases removed from V and 7 bases from J, the gap between germline ends came to 12 bases. The CDR3 contains 11 residues. CDR1 is DFQATT and CDR2 is SNEGSKA in the germline V gene (reference sequence). The CDR3 loop is CSTGSGQPQHF. CDR3 in DNA: TGCAGTACAGGGTCGGGACAGCCCCAGCATTTT.

The rearrangement joins TRBV6-5 to TRBJ1-6, with 8 bases identical to TRBD1. CDR1 and CDR2 from the germline V gene are MNHEY and SVGAGI. The length of the CDR3 is 15 residues. V shed 8 bases and J 8 bases; nucleotides not matched to a gene: 11. Written as DNA, the CDR3 is TGTGCCAGCGGGCCCGGGACAGGCCCTTATTCACCCCTCCACTTT. As protein: CASGPGTGPYSPLHF.

The V call is TRBV7-2, the J call TRBJ2-7; D might be TRBD1 (6 bases). The CDR3 is 16 residues long. Germline lookup yields CDR1 SGHTA and CDR2 FQGNSA. The ends were cut back, 2 bases at V and 5 bases at J, with 19 bases in the middle. The CDR3 is CASSLRPRGAPDEQYF. In DNA, the CDR3 is TGTGCCAGCAGCTTACGGCCCAGGGGCGCCCCGGACGAGCAGTACTTC. Combining the CDR3 with reference TRBV7-2 and TRBJ2-7 gives the whole variable domain GAGVSQSPSNKVTEKGKDVELRCDPISGHTALYWYRQSLGQGLEFLIYFQGNSAPDKSGLPSDRFSAERTGGSVSTLTIQRTQQEDSAVYLCASSLRPRGAPDEQYFGPGTRLTVT.

This chain links TRBV29-1 with TRBJ1-2, with 9 bases matching TRBD1. J was trimmed by 9 bases and V by 3 bases; bases with no gene match: 11. CDR3 length: 14 amino acids. Germline CDR1 and CDR2: SQVTM and ANQGSEA. CDR3 amino acids: CSVEGRTGGISYTF. The CDR3 DNA sequence: TGCAGCGTTGAGGGCCGAACAGGGGGCATAAGCTACACCTTC.

The chain recombines TRBV9 with TRBJ2-3; the D gene is possibly TRBD2 (5 bases). CDR3 length: 16 residues. V was trimmed by 0 bases and J by 1 base, leaving 12 bases between them. Germline V gene sequence: CDR1 SGDLS, CDR2 YYNGEE. CDR3 loop: CASSVGLVRGTDTQYF. The CDR3, as DNA: TGTGCCAGCAGCGTAGGATTGGTGCGGGGCACAGATACGCAGTATTTT.

V is TRBV6-5 and J is TRBJ2-1; unclear D gene. Trimming shortened V by 5 bases and J by 0 bases, and 8 bases separated the two germline ends. The CDR3 contains 14 residues. Germline values: CDR1 MNHEY, CDR2 SVGAGI. CDR3 residues: CASSPESSYNEQFF. The CDR3 nucleotides read TGTGCCAGCAGTCCTGAGAGCTCCTACAATGAGCAGTTCTTC.

J is TRBJ1-2 and V is TRBV5-1; the D gene is possibly TRBD1 (6 bases). The CDR3 runs to 13 residues. The germline CDR1 and CDR2 sequences are SGHRS and YFSETQ. V was cut by 3 bases and J by 7 bases, with 13 bases left in between. The CDR3 DNA follows: TGCGCCAGCAGCTCCGGACAGTTTTCTGGCTACACCTTC. Translating it yields CASSSGQFSGYTF.

The chain employs TRBV20-1 and TRBJ2-3, with 8 bases that match TRBD2. V was pared by 3 bases and J by 2 bases, with 1 base of the junction left unmatched. The CDR3 is 13 amino acids. CDR1 is DFQATT and CDR2 is SNEGSKA in the germline V gene (reference sequence). The CDR3 spells CSASSGTTDTQYF. In nucleotides, the CDR3 is TGCAGTGCTAGTAGCGGGACCACAGATACGCAGTATTTT.

The chain has TRBV7-9 and TRBJ1-2; possible D gene TRBD1, 5 bases. The V gene lost 5 bases and the J gene lost 4 bases, with 14 bases spanning the gap. Germline V CDR1 and CDR2: SEHNR, FQNEAQ (reference sequence). The CDR3 sequence is 14 residues long. CDR3 nucleotides: TGTGCCAGCAGCGCAGGGATCAACCCCTATGGCTACACCTTC. Protein: CASSAGINPYGYTF.

V usage is TRBV14 and J usage is TRBJ2-2; tentatively, D is TRBD1 (5 bases). Trimming stripped 3 bases from V and 1 base from J, with 18 bases between. This CDR3 is 18 amino acids long. CDR1 and CDR2 (germline): SGHDN, FVKESK. The CDR3 sequence is CASSHLPKGRRNTGELFF. CDR3 in DNA: TGTGCCAGCAGCCACCTCCCGAAGGGGCGGAGGAACACCGGGGAGCTGTTTTTT.

The chain carries TRBV18 and TRBJ1-1, with 8 positions matching TRBD1. The CDR3 sequence is 16 residues long. CDR1 is KGHSH, CDR2 LQKENI, per germline. The ends lost 0 bases at V and 5 bases at J; junction bases unmatched: 8. For the CDR3, the DNA is TGTGCCAGCTCACCACCCCCTGGACAGGGCATGACTGAAGCTTTCTTT. Amino acid sequence: CASSPPPGQGMTEAFF.